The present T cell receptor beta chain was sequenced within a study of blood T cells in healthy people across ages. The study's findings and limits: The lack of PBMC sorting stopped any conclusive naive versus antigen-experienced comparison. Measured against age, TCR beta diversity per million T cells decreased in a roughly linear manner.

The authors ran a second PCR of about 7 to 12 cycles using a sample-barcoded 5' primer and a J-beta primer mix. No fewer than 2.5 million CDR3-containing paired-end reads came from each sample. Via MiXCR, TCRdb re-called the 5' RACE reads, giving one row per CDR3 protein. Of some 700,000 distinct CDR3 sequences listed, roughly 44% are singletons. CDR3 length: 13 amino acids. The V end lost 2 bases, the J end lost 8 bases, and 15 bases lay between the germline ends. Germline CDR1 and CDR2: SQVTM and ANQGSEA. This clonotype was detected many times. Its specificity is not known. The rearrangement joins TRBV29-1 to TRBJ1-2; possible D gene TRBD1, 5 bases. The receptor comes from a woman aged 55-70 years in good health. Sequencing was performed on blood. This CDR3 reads CSVEILGTYGYTF. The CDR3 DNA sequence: TGCAGCGTTGAAATCCTAGGGACGTACGGCTACACCTTC. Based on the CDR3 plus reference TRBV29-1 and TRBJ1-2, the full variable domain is SAVISQKPSRDICQRGTSLTIQCQVDSQVTMMFWYRQQPGQSLTLIATANQGSEATYESGFVIDKFPISRPNLTFSTLTVSNMSPEDSSIYLCSVEILGTYGYTFGSGTRLTVV.